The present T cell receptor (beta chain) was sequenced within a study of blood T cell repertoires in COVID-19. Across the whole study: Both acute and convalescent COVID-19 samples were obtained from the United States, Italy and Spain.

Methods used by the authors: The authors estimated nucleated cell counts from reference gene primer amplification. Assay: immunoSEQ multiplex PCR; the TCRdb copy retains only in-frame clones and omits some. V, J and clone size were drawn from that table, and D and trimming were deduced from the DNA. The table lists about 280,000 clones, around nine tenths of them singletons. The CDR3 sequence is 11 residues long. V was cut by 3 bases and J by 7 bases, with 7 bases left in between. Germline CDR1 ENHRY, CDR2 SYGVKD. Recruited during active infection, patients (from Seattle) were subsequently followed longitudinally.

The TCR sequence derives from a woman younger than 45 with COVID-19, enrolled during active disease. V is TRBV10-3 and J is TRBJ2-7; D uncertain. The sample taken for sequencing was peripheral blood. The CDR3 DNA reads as TGTGCCATCAGTGACTTGAGGGAGCAGTACTTC. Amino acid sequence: CAISDLREQYF.